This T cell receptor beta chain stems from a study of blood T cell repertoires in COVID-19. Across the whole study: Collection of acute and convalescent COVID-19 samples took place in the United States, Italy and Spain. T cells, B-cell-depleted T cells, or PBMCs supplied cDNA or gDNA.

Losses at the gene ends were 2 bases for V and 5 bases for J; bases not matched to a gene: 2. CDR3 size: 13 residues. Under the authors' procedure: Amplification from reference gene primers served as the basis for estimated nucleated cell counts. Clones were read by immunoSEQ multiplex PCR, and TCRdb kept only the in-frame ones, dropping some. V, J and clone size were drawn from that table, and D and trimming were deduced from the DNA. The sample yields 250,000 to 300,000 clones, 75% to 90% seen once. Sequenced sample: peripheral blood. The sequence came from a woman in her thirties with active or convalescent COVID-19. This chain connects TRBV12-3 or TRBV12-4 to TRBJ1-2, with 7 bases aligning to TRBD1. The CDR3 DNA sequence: TGTGCCAGCAGTTTATTACAGGGGTATGGCTACACCTTC. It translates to CASSLLQGYGYTF.